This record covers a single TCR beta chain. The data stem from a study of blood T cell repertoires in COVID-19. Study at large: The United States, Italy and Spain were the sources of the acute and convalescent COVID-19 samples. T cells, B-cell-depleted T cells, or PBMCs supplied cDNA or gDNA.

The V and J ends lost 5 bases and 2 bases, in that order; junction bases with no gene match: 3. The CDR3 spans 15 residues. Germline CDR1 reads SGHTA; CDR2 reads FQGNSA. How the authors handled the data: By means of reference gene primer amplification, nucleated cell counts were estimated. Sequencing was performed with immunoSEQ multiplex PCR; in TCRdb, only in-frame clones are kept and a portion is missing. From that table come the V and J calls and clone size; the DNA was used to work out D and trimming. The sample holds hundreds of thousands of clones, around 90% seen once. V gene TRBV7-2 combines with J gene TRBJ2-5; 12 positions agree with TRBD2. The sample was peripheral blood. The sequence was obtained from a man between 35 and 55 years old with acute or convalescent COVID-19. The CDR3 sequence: CASSPGLAGQETQYF. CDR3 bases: TGTGCCAGCAGCCCTGGACTAGCGGGGCAAGAGACCCAGTACTTC.